This T cell receptor (beta chain) was obtained from a study of cytomegalovirus exposure and HLA in healthy donors. General study findings and limits: Association of a missense DCLRE1C variant with TCR beta V- and J-gene trimming was reported in a later analysis. A later analysis found most CMV-associated TCR beta chains apparently HLA-restricted.

Both 60 Vbeta primers and 13 Jbeta primers went into the PCR. The data were produced by immunoSEQ multiplex PCR, yet TCRdb's version contains in-frame clones alone and is incomplete. The sample contains approximately 86,000 clones, approximately 70% of which appear only once. About this clone itself: What it binds is unknown.

The TCR was taken from a man in his 60s in good health and CMV-seronegative. The sample comprised PBMCs.

This chain's CDR3 is CASSLYRGVGNTIYF. The DNA of the CDR3 is TGTGCCAGTAGTTTGTACAGGGGTGTTGGCAACACCATATATTTT. This rearrangement joins TRBV19 to TRBJ1-3; 7 positions match TRBD1. With V trimmed by 5 bases and J by 7 bases, 11 bases remained unmatched. Germline CDR1 reads LNHDA; CDR2 reads SQIVND (reference sequence). This CDR3 is built from 15 residues.